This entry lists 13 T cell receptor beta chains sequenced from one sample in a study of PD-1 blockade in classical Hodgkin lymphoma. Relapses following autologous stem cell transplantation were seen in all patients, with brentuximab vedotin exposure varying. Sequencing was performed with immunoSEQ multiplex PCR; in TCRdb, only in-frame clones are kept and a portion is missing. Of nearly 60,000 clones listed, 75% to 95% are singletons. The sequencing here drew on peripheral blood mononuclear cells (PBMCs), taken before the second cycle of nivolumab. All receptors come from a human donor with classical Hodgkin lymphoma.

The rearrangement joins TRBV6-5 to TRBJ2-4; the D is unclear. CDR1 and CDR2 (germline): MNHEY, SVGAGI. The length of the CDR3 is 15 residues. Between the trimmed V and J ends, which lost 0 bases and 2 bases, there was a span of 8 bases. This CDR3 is CASSYSGFTKNIQYF. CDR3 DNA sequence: TGTGCCAGCAGTTACTCGGGGTTTACCAAAAACATTCAGTACTTC.

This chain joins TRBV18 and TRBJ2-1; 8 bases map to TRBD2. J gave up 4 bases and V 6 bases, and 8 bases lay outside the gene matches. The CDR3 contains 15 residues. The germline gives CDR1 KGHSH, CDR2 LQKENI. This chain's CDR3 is CASSRGREEYNEQFF. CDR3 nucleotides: TGTGCCAGCTCTCGTGGGCGGGAGGAGTACAATGAGCAGTTCTTC. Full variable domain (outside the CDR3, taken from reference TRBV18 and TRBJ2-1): NAGVMQNPRHLVRRRGQEARLRCSPMKGHSHVYWYRQLPEEGLKFMVYLQKENIIDESGMPKERFSAEFPKEGPSILRIQQVVRGDSAAYFCASSRGREEYNEQFFGPGTRLTVL.

The CDR3 region has the DNA TGTGCCAGCAGCCTAGGTCCGGTACAGCTCGGGGATACGCAGTATTTT. Translation: CASSLGPVQLGDTQYF. The rearrangement uses TRBV5-6 and TRBJ2-3; no reliable D call. This CDR3 spans 16 amino acids. Trimming stripped 4 bases from V and 6 bases from J, with 21 bases between. Germline V gene lookup returns CDR1 SGHDT and CDR2 YYEEEE. Looking up the rest from reference TRBV5-6 and TRBJ2-3 gives the full variable domain: DAGVTQSPTHLIKTRGQQVTLRCSPKSGHDTVSWYQQALGQGPQFIFQYYEEEERQRGNFPDRFSGHQFPNYSSELNVNALLLGDSALYLCASSLGPVQLGDTQYFGPGTRLTVL.

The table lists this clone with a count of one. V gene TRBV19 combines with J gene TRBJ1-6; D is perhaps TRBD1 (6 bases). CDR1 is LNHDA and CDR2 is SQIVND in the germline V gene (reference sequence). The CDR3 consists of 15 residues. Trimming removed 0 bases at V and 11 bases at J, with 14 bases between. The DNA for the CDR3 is TGTGCCAGTAGTATAGATCTAGGGGGGGCGGCACCCCTCCACTTT. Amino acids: CASSIDLGGAAPLHF.

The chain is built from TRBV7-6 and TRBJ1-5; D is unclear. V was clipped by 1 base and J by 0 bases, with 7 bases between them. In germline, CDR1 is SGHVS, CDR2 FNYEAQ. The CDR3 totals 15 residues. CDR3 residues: CASSLGVGSNQPQHF. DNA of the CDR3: TGTGCCAGCAGCTTAGGCGTGGGTAGCAATCAGCCCCAGCATTTT.

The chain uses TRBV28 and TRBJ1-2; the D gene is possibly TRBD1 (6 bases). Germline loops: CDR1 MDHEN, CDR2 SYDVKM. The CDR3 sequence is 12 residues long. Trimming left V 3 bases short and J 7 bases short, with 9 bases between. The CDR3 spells CASSFYRAGYTF. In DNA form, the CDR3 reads TGTGCCAGCAGTTTTTACAGGGCTGGCTACACCTTC.

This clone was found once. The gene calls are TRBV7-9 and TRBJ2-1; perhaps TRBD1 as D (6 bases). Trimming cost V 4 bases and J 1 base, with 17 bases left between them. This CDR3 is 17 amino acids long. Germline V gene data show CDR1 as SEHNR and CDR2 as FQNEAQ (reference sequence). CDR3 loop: CASSYRDIQGSYNEQFF. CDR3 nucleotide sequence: TGTGCCAGCAGCTACCGGGACATTCAAGGTTCCTACAATGAGCAGTTCTTC.

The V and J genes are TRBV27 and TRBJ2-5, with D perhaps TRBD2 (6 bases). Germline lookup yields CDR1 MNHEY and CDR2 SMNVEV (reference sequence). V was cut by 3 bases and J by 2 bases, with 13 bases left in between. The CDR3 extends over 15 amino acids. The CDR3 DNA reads TGTGCCAGCAGTTTCGGTCTAGCGTTACAAGAGACCCAGTACTTC. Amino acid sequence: CASSFGLALQETQYF.

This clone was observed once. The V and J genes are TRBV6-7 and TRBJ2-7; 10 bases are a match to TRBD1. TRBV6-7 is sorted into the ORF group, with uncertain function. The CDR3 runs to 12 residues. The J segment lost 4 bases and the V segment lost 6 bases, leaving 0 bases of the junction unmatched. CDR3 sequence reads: CASRDRGYEQYF. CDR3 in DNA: TGTGCCAGCAGGGACAGGGGGTACGAGCAGTACTTC.

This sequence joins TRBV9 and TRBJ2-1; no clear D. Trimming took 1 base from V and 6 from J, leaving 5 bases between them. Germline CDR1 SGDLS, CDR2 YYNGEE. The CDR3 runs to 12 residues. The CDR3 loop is CASSVTGNEQFF. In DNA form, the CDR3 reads TGTGCCAGCAGCGTAACCGGCAATGAGCAGTTCTTC. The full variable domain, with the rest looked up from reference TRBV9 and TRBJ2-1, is DSGVTQTPKHLITATGQRVTLRCSPRSGDLSVYWYQQSLDQGLQFLIQYYNGEERAKGNILERFSAQQFPDLHSELNLSSLELGDSALYFCASSVTGNEQFFGPGTRLTVL.

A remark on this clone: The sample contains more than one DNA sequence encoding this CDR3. CDR3 amino acids: CASSVGGDTGELFF. The CDR3 coding sequence is TGTGCCAGCAGCGTAGGAGGGGACACCGGGGAGCTGTTTTTT. The chain uses TRBV9 and TRBJ2-2, with D possibly being TRBD1 or TRBD2 (5 bases each). V lost 0 bases and J lost 3, with 6 bases in between. The CDR3 consists of 14 residues. Germline V lookup: CDR1 SGDLS, CDR2 YYNGEE.

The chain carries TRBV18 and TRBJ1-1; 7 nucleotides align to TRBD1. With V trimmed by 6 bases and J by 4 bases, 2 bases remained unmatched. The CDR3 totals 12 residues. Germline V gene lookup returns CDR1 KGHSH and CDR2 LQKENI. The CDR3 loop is CASSQGGTEAFF. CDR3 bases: TGTGCCAGCTCCCAGGGGGGCACTGAAGCTTTCTTT.

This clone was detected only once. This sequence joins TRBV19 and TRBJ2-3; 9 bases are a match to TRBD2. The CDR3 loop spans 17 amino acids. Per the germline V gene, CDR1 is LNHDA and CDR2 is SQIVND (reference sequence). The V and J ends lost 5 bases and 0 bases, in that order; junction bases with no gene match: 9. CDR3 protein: CASSASGTSPSTDTQYF. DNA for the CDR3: TGTGCCAGTAGTGCATCCGGGACTAGCCCGAGCACAGATACGCAGTATTTT.